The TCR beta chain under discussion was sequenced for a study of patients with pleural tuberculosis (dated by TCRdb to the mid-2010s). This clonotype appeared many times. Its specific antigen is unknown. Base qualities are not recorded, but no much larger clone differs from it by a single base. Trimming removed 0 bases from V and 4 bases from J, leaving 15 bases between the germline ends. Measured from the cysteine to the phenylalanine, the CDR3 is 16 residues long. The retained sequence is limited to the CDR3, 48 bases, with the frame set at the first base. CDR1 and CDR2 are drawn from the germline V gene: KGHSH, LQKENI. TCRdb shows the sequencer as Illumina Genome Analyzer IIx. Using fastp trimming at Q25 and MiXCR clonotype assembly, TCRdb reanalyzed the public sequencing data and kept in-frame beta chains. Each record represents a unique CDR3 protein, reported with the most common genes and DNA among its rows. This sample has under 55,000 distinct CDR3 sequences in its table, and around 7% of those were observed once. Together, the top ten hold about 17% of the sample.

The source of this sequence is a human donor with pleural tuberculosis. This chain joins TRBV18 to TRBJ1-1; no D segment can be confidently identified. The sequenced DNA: TGTGCCAGCTCACCACCGGGCTACGGGAGAAGCACTGAAGCTTTCTTT. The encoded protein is CASSPPGYGRSTEAFF.